These 18 T cell receptor beta chains were all obtained from the same sample, sequenced in a study of T cell changes during pregnancy in multiple sclerosis. Sequencing was performed with immunoSEQ multiplex PCR; in TCRdb, only in-frame clones are kept and a portion is missing. The table has 40,000 or so clones, roughly 91% seen once. This material consisted of CD4+ T cells from peripheral blood mononuclear cells, taken in the third trimester of pregnancy. These receptors were obtained from a female donor with multiple sclerosis, enrolled in a pregnancy study.

V gene TRBV5-4 combines with J gene TRBJ2-3; 7 bases are a match to TRBD2. V gave up 0 bases and J gave up 6 bases; unmatched junction bases: 10. Germline CDR1 reads SGHNT; CDR2 reads YYREEE (reference sequence). This CDR3 region has 16 residues. The CDR3 here is CASSLVTSRWGDTQYF. CDR3 nucleotides: TGTGCCAGCAGCTTGGTGACTAGCCGCTGGGGCGATACGCAGTATTTT. Together with reference TRBV5-4 and TRBJ2-3, the CDR3 gives the full variable domain: ETGVTQSPTHLIKTRGQQVTLRCSSQSGHNTVSWYQQALGQGPQFIFQYYREEENGRGNFPPRFSGLQFPNYSSELNVNALELDDSALYLCASSLVTSRWGDTQYFGPGTRLTVL.

This clone was found once. V usage is TRBV19 and J usage is TRBJ1-3; TRBD1 agrees at 8 bases. The CDR3 loop spans 18 amino acids. Germline CDR1 reads LNHDA; CDR2 reads SQIVND (reference sequence). The ends lost 4 bases at V and 0 bases at J; junction bases unmatched: 11. CDR3 nucleotide sequence: TGTGCCAGTAGTACACGGACAGGGTGGGGGACCTCTGGAAACACCATATATTTT. This translates into CASSTRTGWGTSGNTIYF.

The rearrangement links TRBV5-4 to TRBJ1-3; weak D call: TRBD1 (5 bases). V shed 1 base and J shed 2 bases, with 16 bases lying between them. The CDR3 totals 17 residues. CDR1 is SGHNT and CDR2 is YYREEE in the germline V gene (reference sequence). The CDR3 DNA is TGTGCCAGCAGCTTGTTTCCCCCGGGGGTGGCTGGAAACACCATATATTTT. It encodes CASSLFPPGVAGNTIYF.

The J gene is TRBJ1-2, the V gene TRBV5-4; no clear D. Germline lookup yields CDR1 SGHNT and CDR2 YYREEE (reference sequence). The CDR3 consists of 12 residues. Trimming removed 4 bases from V and 0 bases from J, with 4 bases in between. DNA for the CDR3: TGTGCCAGCAGCCGAGCTAACTATGGCTACACCTTC. This encodes CASSRANYGYTF.

The V gene is TRBV4-2, the J gene TRBJ1-1; D call uncertain. This CDR3 region has 14 residues. Germline V gives CDR1 LGHNA, CDR2 YNFKEQ. V was cut by 0 bases and J by 7 bases, with 12 bases left in between. CDR3 loop: CASSQDIDLDEAFF. The CDR3 nucleotides read TGTGCCAGCAGCCAAGATATAGACCTAGATGAAGCTTTCTTT.

J is TRBJ2-3 and V is TRBV16; 8 nucleotides agree with TRBD1. CDR3 length: 15 amino acids. V gave up 2 bases and J gave up 7 bases; unmatched junction bases: 8. Per germline, CDR1 KGHSY and CDR2 FQNENV. CDR3 DNA sequence: TGTGCCAGCAGCCAAGACAGGGGAAGGGGATATACGCAGTATTTT. This sequence encodes CASSQDRGRGYTQYF.

The rearrangement joins TRBV7-2 to TRBJ2-7; unclear D gene. Germline assignment: CDR1 SGHTA and CDR2 FQGNSA. Trimming pared 2 bases from V and 2 bases from J, leaving 4 bases between. The CDR3 is 12 residues long. CDR3 sequence: CASSLPAYEQYF. DNA of the CDR3: TGTGCCAGCAGCTTACCCGCCTACGAGCAGTACTTC.

This clone was picked up one time. The chain employs TRBV19 and TRBJ2-1, with TRBD2 matching over 12 bases. V gave up 1 base and J gave up 9 bases; unmatched junction bases: 13. Germline V gene lookup returns CDR1 LNHDA and CDR2 SQIVND (reference sequence). CDR3 length: 18 amino acids. The CDR3 bases are TGTGCCAGTAGTATAGTCGGGCGGCTAGCGGGAGGGAGGGGTGAGCAGTTCTTC. Encoded protein: CASSIVGRLAGGRGEQFF.

The CDR3 loop reads CASSVGGASTDTQYF. For the CDR3, the DNA is TGTGCCAGCAGCGTTGGGGGGGCTAGTACAGATACGCAGTATTTT. The V and J genes are TRBV9 and TRBJ2-3; TRBD2 might be the D (7 bases). Germline lookup yields CDR1 SGDLS and CDR2 YYNGEE. Trimming pared 2 bases from V and 3 bases from J, leaving 13 bases between. The CDR3 covers 15 residues.

J is TRBJ2-1 and V is TRBV10-2, with D possibly being TRBD2 (5 bases). V was trimmed by 5 bases and J by 8 bases, leaving 13 bases between them. In germline, CDR1 is WSHSY, CDR2 SAAADI. The CDR3 is 13 residues long. Here the CDR3 DNA reads TGCGCCAGCAGTCGGAGGCGGCTGGATGAGCAGTTCTTC. Translation gives CASSRRRLDEQFF.

The rearrangement uses TRBV7-9 and TRBJ1-4; the D gene is possibly TRBD1 (6 bases). Trimming stripped 5 bases from V and 4 bases from J, with 11 bases between. Per germline, CDR1 SEHNR and CDR2 FQNEAQ (reference sequence). The CDR3 is made up of 14 amino acids. CDR3 sequence (DNA): TGTGCCAGCAGCAGCCGAGGGGGTAATGAAAAACTGTTTTTT. Amino acid sequence: CASSSRGGNEKLFF.

J is TRBJ1-4 and V is TRBV19; a possible D gene is TRBD1 (6 bases). CDR3 length: 14 amino acids. Germline CDR1 reads LNHDA; CDR2 reads SQIVND (reference sequence). With 6 bases removed from V and 8 bases from J, the gap between germline ends came to 16 bases. CDR3 region: CASSTGGTGEKLFF. The CDR3 region has the DNA TGTGCCAGTAGCACAGGAGGCACAGGGGAAAAACTGTTTTTT.

This chain links TRBV5-1 with TRBJ1-1, with D possibly TRBD1 on 6 matching bases. Germline CDR1 reads SGHRS; CDR2 reads YFSETQ. This CDR3 spans 13 amino acids. The V and J ends lost 3 bases and 1 base respectively, with 7 bases between them. The CDR3 reads CASSSGQNTEAFF. CDR3 sequence (DNA): TGCGCCAGCAGCTCGGGACAGAACACTGAAGCTTTCTTT.

This rearrangement joins TRBV6-5 to TRBJ1-6; D is ambiguous. V was pared by 7 bases and J by 3 bases, with 7 bases between. Germline-derived CDR1 and CDR2 are MNHEY and SVGAGI. This CDR3 is 13 amino acids long. CDR3 in amino acids: CASNQDYNSPLHF. The CDR3 nucleotides are TGTGCCAGCAATCAGGACTATAATTCACCCCTCCACTTT.

The chain recombines TRBV11-2 with TRBJ2-5; TRBD1 is a possible D gene (7 bases). CDR3 length: 15 residues. V was clipped by 5 bases and J by 2 bases, with 15 bases between them. The V gene's germline CDR1 is SGHAT and CDR2 FQNNGV. The CDR3 loop reads CASSNRRGPQETQYF. The CDR3 nucleotides are TGTGCCAGCAGCAACCGGAGGGGGCCTCAAGAGACCCAGTACTTC.

This clone has more than one count but fewer than ten. The chain couples TRBV5-1 to TRBJ1-1, with TRBD1 matching over 9 bases. Germline CDR1 reads SGHRS; CDR2 reads YFSETQ. There are 13 residues in the CDR3. The J segment lost 4 bases and the V segment lost 3 bases, leaving 1 base of the junction unmatched. CDR3 sequence (DNA): TGCGCCAGCAGCTGGGGACAGGGCACTGAAGCTTTCTTT. Translating it yields CASSWGQGTEAFF. Looking up the rest from reference TRBV5-1 and TRBJ1-1 gives the full variable domain: KAGVTQTPRYLIKTRGQQVTLSCSPISGHRSVSWYQQTPGQGLQFLFEYFSETQRNKGNFPGRFSGRQFSNSRSEMNVSTLELGDSALYLCASSWGQGTEAFFGQGTRLTVV.

The chain has TRBV6-4 and TRBJ1-3, with no clear D. The CDR3 is 17 amino acids. The V gene lost 5 bases and the J gene lost 2 bases, with 19 bases spanning the gap. Per germline, CDR1 MRHNA and CDR2 SNTAGT. Written as DNA, the CDR3 is TGTGCCAGCAGTTCGAGGAGTGACTATGGGACTGGAAACACCATATATTTT. Translated, it gives CASSSRSDYGTGNTIYF.

The chain recombines TRBV4-1 with TRBJ2-3; TRBD2 aligns across 11 bases. This CDR3 is built from 20 residues. The germline gives CDR1 MGHRA, CDR2 YSYEKL. The ends lost 0 bases at V and 4 bases at J; junction bases unmatched: 15. CDR3 loop: CASSQDRSLGSGGASDTQYF. Here the CDR3 DNA reads TGCGCCAGCAGCCAAGATCGGTCCTTGGGTAGCGGGGGGGCCTCAGATACGCAGTATTTT.